These 21 T cell receptor beta chains were sequenced from one sample in a study of T cells after yellow fever vaccination. TCRdb called the 5' RACE reads again in MiXCR, with one record for every CDR3 protein. Of 300,000 to 350,000 distinct CDR3 sequences in the sample, approximately 11% were seen once. This specimen consisted of CD4+ T cells sorted from PBMCs, obtained 45 days after the yellow fever booster vaccination. The receptor source for this set is a man younger than 35 who received the YFV17D yellow fever vaccine.

The table lists this clonotype with many counts. The gene calls are TRBV7-2 and TRBJ2-1; D remains ambiguous. From germline, CDR1 is SGHTA and CDR2 FQGNSA. Trimming took off 0 bases at V and 2 bases at J, with 8 bases between the two ends. CDR3 size: 15 residues. CDR3 in amino acids: CASSLASLTYNEQFF. The CDR3 nucleotides are TGTGCCAGCAGCTTAGCTTCGCTGACCTACAATGAGCAGTTCTTC.

The chain is built from TRBV11-2 and TRBJ2-5; 8 bases agree with TRBD2. After removal of 5 bases from V and 1 base from J, the junction contained 3 bases not matched to a gene. CDR1 and CDR2 (germline): SGHAT, FQNNGV. The CDR3 has 14 amino acids. CDR3 loop: CASSPGTSQETQYF. In DNA, the CDR3 is TGTGCCAGCAGCCCTGGGACTAGCCAAGAGACCCAGTACTTC.

The rearrangement links TRBV7-2 to TRBJ2-3, with 11 bases fitting TRBD2. Germline-derived CDR1 and CDR2 are SGHTA and FQGNSA. Losses at the gene ends were 5 bases for V and 6 bases for J; bases not matched to a gene: 7. The CDR3 sequence is 15 residues long. The CDR3 sequence is CASSGLAGGPDTQYF. The CDR3 region has the DNA TGTGCCAGCAGCGGGCTAGCGGGGGGTCCGGATACGCAGTATTTT.

V is TRBV4-1 and J is TRBJ1-5; no firm D call. The CDR3 has 13 residues. Trimming cost V 1 base and J 7 bases, with 8 bases left between them. CDR1 is MGHRA and CDR2 is YSYEKL in the germline V gene. CDR3 sequence reads: CASSQVGYQPQHF. The CDR3 nucleotides read TGCGCCAGCAGCCAAGTGGGGTACCAGCCCCAGCATTTT.

This clonotype showed up many times. The J gene is TRBJ2-2, the V gene TRBV11-2; 9 bases map to TRBD2. The CDR3 has 18 residues. Germline CDR1 is SGHAT and CDR2 is FQNNGV. With 4 bases clipped from V and 0 bases from J, the junction kept 9 bases outside the gene matches. CDR3 DNA sequence: TGTGCCAGCAGCTCCCCTCAGCGGGGGGCATCGAACACCGGGGAGCTGTTTTTT. It specifies CASSSPQRGASNTGELFF.

The rearrangement uses TRBV6-2 or TRBV6-3 and TRBJ1-2; D not resolved. Germline V gene lookup returns CDR1 MNHEY and CDR2 SVGEGT. V gave up 6 bases and J gave up 4 bases, with 9 bases separating them. The CDR3 is 12 amino acids. CDR3 nucleotides: TGTGCCAGCAGGAGCGACGGCTATGGCTACACCTTC. It specifies CASRSDGYGYTF.

This clonotype has only a few counts. This chain joins TRBV27 and TRBJ1-5, with 7 bases aligning to TRBD1. V shed 3 bases and J 8 bases; nucleotides not matched to a gene: 4. Germline CDR1 and CDR2: MNHEY and SMNVEV (reference sequence). The CDR3 spans 13 residues. Written as DNA, the CDR3 is TGTGCCAGCAGTTTCCAGACAGGGAAGCCCCAGCATTTT. Residues: CASSFQTGKPQHF.

The rearrangement links TRBV7-2 to TRBJ2-7; D is possibly TRBD2 (5 bases). The V and J ends lost 5 bases and 2 bases respectively, with 10 bases between them. The CDR3 is made up of 13 amino acids. Germline CDR1 and CDR2: SGHTA and FQGNSA. CDR3 region: CASSHRLTYEQYF. In nucleotides, the CDR3 is TGTGCCAGCAGCCATCGACTAACCTACGAGCAGTACTTC.

This chain connects TRBV20-1 to TRBJ1-4; TRBD1 agrees at 11 bases. The ends lost 3 bases at V and 7 bases at J; junction bases unmatched: 10. Germline V gene sequence: CDR1 DFQATT, CDR2 SNEGSKA (reference sequence). This CDR3 is 16 amino acids long. CDR3 amino acids: CSARPGQGAFGEKLFF. For the CDR3, the DNA is TGCAGTGCTAGGCCCGGACAGGGGGCTTTTGGTGAAAAACTGTTTTTT.

This rearrangement joins TRBV30 to TRBJ1-1, with D perhaps matching TRBD1 (5 bases). The V gene's germline CDR1 is GTSNPN and CDR2 SVGIG (reference sequence). This CDR3 is built from 15 residues. The V end lost 3 bases, the J end lost 1 base, and 15 bases lay between the germline ends. The CDR3 reads CAWSTYEGWNTEAFF. As DNA, the CDR3 is TGTGCCTGGAGCACCTACGAGGGGTGGAACACTGAAGCTTTCTTT.

The chain is built from TRBV18 and TRBJ1-2; D is perhaps TRBD1 (6 bases). Trimming shortened V by 6 bases and J by 0 bases, and 11 bases separated the two germline ends. The CDR3 consists of 14 residues. Germline V CDR1 and CDR2: KGHSH, LQKENI. CDR3 bases: TGTGCCAGCTCCCAAAGGACAGCTAACTATGGCTACACCTTC. Its translation is CASSQRTANYGYTF.

The V and J genes are TRBV27 and TRBJ1-1, with TRBD1 matching 7 bases. This CDR3 has 15 amino acids. CDR1 is MNHEY and CDR2 is SMNVEV in the germline V gene (reference sequence). V trimming: 5 bases; J trimming: 4 bases; junction bases outside the gene matches: 10. The CDR3 loop reads CASSPSTGMGTEAFF. The CDR3 coding sequence is TGTGCCAGCAGTCCGTCGACAGGGATGGGCACTGAAGCTTTCTTT.

This clonotype was detected many times. The chain employs TRBV28 and TRBJ2-3; D unresolved. Deletions cut 6 bases from V and 3 bases from J, with 19 bases between. The CDR3 is made up of 16 amino acids. Per germline, CDR1 MDHEN and CDR2 SYDVKM. Here the CDR3 DNA reads TGTGCCAGCAGGTCCGTAGGGCGCCCGATAACAGATACGCAGTATTTT. This encodes CASRSVGRPITDTQYF.

J is TRBJ1-1 and V is TRBV6-5, with 7 bases identical to TRBD1. CDR3 length: 17 amino acids. V was clipped by 4 bases and J by 5 bases; unmatched bases: 16. Germline CDR1 MNHEY, CDR2 SVGAGI. The CDR3 nucleotides read TGTGCCAGCAGTTCTCTCCGGGCAGGGGGAAGGAAAACTGAAGCTTTCTTT. Translation gives CASSSLRAGGRKTEAFF.

The rearrangement uses TRBV6-6 and TRBJ2-3; TRBD1 aligns across 8 bases. The J segment lost 2 bases and the V segment lost 6 bases, leaving 13 bases of the junction unmatched. The CDR3 sequence is 17 residues long. The germline V gene encodes CDR1 MNHNY and CDR2 SVGAGI (reference sequence). The CDR3 DNA reads TGTGCCAGCAGGATCTACCTCAGGGGGCGCCCCACAGATACGCAGTATTTT. Its translation is CASRIYLRGRPTDTQYF.

In its sample, this clonotype was seen a few times. The V call is TRBV4-3, the J call TRBJ2-3, with D maybe TRBD1 (6 bases). Germline V gene lookup returns CDR1 LGHNA and CDR2 YSLEER. V was clipped by 0 bases and J by 6 bases, with 13 bases between them. The length of the CDR3 is 15 residues. As DNA, the CDR3 is TGCGCCAGCAGCCAAGAGTTCCTGGGGGCGGATACGCAGTATTTT. It translates to CASSQEFLGADTQYF.

This clonotype was observed a handful of times. The chain is built from TRBV7-9 and TRBJ2-7; D perhaps matches TRBD1 (6 bases). CDR1 and CDR2 from the germline V gene are SEHNR and FQNEAQ (reference sequence). V was cut by 5 bases and J by 2 bases, with 10 bases left in between. This CDR3 has 13 amino acids. CDR3 sequence: CASSPYRAYEQYF. The CDR3, as DNA: TGTGCCAGCAGCCCTTACAGGGCCTACGAGCAGTACTTC.

This clonotype turned up a few times. This chain links TRBV20-1 with TRBJ2-5, with TRBD2 as a possible D gene (7 bases). Germline assignment: CDR1 DFQATT and CDR2 SNEGSKA (reference sequence). The CDR3 sequence is 14 residues long. V was shortened by 3 bases and J by 4 bases, with 15 bases between the two germline ends. The DNA for the CDR3 is TGCAGTGCTAGCCCCTGGGGGGGCTTAGAGACCCAGTACTTC. This gives the protein CSASPWGGLETQYF.

The V call is TRBV9, the J call TRBJ2-1; D is undetermined. The CDR3 extends over 15 amino acids. Germline CDR1 SGDLS, CDR2 YYNGEE. V was cut by 0 bases and J by 3 bases, with 10 bases left in between. CDR3 DNA: TGTGCCAGCAGCGTAGTGTCTTCCTACTACAATGAGCAGTTCTTC. This translates into CASSVVSSYYNEQFF.

This clonotype has only a few counts. This rearrangement joins TRBV4-1 to TRBJ1-2; D gene unclear. Germline values: CDR1 MGHRA, CDR2 YSYEKL. The CDR3 extends over 16 amino acids. V was trimmed by 4 bases and J by 4 bases, leaving 19 bases between them. The CDR3 region is CASSPTMGGVSYGYTF. The CDR3 region has the DNA TGCGCCAGCAGCCCCACAATGGGCGGGGTGAGCTATGGCTACACCTTC.

V gene TRBV30 combines with J gene TRBJ2-5, with 7 nucleotides matching TRBD2. Germline CDR1 and CDR2: GTSNPN and SVGIG (reference sequence). The CDR3 is 14 amino acids. The V gene end was trimmed by 6 bases and the J gene end by 2 bases; junction bases not matched to a gene: 9. CDR3 in amino acids: CACPRRGGQETQYF. Written as DNA, the CDR3 is TGTGCCTGCCCCCGGCGCGGGGGTCAAGAGACCCAGTACTTC.